This T cell receptor beta chain emerged from a study of OX40 agonist ivuxolimab in advanced cancers. Assay used: immunoSEQ multiplex PCR; TCRdb lists only in-frame clones, some missing. The data contain over 95,000 clones, about 91% of them seen just once; the ten biggest clones take up around 0.3%. This clone showed up just a few times. This clonotype was obtained from an adult with an advanced solid tumor such as melanoma, head and neck, liver or kidney cancer. The sequences come from CD4+ or CD8+ T cells sorted from blood, collected in a trial of the OX40 agonist ivuxolimab.

CDR3 bases: TGTGCCAGCGTCCTTGGGGGAAGGGTTAATCAGCCCCAGCATTTT. The encoded protein is CASVLGGRVNQPQHF. The rearrangement uses TRBV28 and TRBJ1-5; possible D gene TRBD1, 5 bases. There are 15 residues in the CDR3. Trimming left V 8 bases short and J 4 bases short, with 18 bases between. CDR1 is MDHEN and CDR2 is SYDVKM in the germline V gene.